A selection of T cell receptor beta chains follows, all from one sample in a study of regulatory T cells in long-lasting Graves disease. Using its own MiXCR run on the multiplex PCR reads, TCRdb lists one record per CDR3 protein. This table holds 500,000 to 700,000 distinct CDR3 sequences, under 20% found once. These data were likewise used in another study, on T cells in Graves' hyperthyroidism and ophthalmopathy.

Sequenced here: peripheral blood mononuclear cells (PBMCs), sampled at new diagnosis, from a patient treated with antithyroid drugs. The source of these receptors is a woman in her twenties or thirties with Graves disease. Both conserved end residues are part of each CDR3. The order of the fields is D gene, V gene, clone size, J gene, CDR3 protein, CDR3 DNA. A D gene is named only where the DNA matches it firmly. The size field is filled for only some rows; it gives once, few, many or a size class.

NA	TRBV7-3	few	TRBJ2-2	CASSLGGKAGELFF	TGTGCCAGCAGCTTAGGGGGCAAGGCCGGGGAGCTGTTTTTT
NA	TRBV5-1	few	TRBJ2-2	CASVNDGPGELFF	TGCGCCAGCGTAAACGATGGCCCGGGGGAGCTGTTTTTT
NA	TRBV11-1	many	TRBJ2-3	CASSHGQRTDTQYF	TGTGCCAGCAGCCACGGACAGCGCACAGATACGCAGTATTTT
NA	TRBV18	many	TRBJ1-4	CASSPLTEGNEKLFF	TGTGCCAGCTCACCCCTGACGGAGGGTAATGAAAAACTGTTTTTT
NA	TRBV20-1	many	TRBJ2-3	CSASPRGADTQYF	TGCAGTGCTAGTCCCAGGGGCGCAGATACGCAGTATTTT
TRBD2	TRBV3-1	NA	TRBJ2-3	CASSQGLAGATQYF	TGTGCCAGCAGCCAGGGACTAGCGGGAGCCACGCAGTATTTT
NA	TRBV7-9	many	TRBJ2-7	CASSFTGPGDEQYF	TGTGCCAGCAGCTTTACAGGGCCGGGTGACGAGCAGTACTTC
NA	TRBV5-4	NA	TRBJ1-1	CASSLDVLSGTEAFF	TGTGCCAGCAGCTTGGATGTGCTAAGCGGCACTGAAGCTTTCTTT
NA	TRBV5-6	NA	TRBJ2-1	CASSLGSPREQFF	TGTGCCAGCAGCTTGGGCTCTCCTCGTGAGCAGTTCTTC
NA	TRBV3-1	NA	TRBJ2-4	CASSQVRGSKNIQYF	TGTGCCAGCAGCCAAGTACGGGGAAGCAAAAACATTCAGTACTTC
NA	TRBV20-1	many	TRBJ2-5	CSASWLGRQETQYF	TGCAGTGCTAGTTGGCTGGGCAGACAAGAGACCCAGTACTTC
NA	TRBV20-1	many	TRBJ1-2	CSASGGIYGYTF	TGCAGTGCTAGCGGGGGGATCTATGGCTACACCTTC
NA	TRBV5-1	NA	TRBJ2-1	CASSGTLRGEQFF	TGCGCCAGCAGCGGGACCCTCCGAGGTGAGCAGTTCTTC
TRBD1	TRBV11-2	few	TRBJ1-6	CASSLDGTGKSPLHF	TGTGCCAGCAGCTTAGATGGGACAGGGAAATCACCCCTCCACTTT
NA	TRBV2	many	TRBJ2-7	CASSAVGEQYF	TGTGCCAGCAGTGCGGTTGGCGAGCAGTACTTC
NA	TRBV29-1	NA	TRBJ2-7	CSVLTYEQYF	TGCAGCGTTTTGACCTACGAGCAGTACTTC
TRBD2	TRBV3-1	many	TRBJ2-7	CASSPGLAGSYEQYF	TGTGCCAGCAGCCCCGGACTAGCGGGAAGCTACGAGCAGTACTTC
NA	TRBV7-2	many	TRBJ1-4	CASSLLQGGHEKLFF	TGTGCCAGCAGCTTATTGCAGGGAGGTCATGAAAAACTGTTTTTT
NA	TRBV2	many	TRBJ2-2	CASKTGASVSNTGELFF	TGTGCCAGTAAGACAGGTGCTTCTGTATCGAACACCGGGGAGCTGTTTTTT
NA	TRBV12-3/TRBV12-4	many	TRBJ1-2	CASRRGANYGYTF	TGTGCCAGCCGCAGGGGTGCGAACTATGGCTACACCTTC
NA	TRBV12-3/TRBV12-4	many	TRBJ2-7	CASSQGNSYEQYF	TGTGCCAGCAGTCAGGGGAACTCCTACGAGCAGTACTTC
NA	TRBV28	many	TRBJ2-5	CASNGQRLETQYF	TGTGCCAGCAATGGTCAGCGATTGGAGACCCAGTACTTC
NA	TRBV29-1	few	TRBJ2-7	CSVARGSSYEQYF	TGCAGCGTTGCCCGGGGCAGCTCCTACGAGCAGTACTTC
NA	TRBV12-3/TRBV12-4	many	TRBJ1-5	CASSLEGNNQPQHF	TGTGCCAGCAGTTTGGAGGGGAACAATCAGCCCCAGCATTTT
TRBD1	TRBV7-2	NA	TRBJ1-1	CASSLRTGGFGSNTEAFF	TGTGCCAGCAGCCTACGGACAGGGGGTTTCGGTAGTAACACTGAAGCTTTCTTT
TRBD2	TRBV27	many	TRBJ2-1	CASGWGLAGEGEQFF	TGTGCCAGCGGGTGGGGACTAGCGGGAGAGGGGGAGCAGTTCTTC
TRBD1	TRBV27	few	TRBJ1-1	CASSRRDRGAEAFF	TGTGCCAGCAGCCGCCGGGACAGGGGCGCTGAAGCTTTCTTT
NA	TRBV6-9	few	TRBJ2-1	CASSSGPTNEQFF	TGTGCCAGCAGTTCTGGGCCGACCAATGAGCAGTTCTTC
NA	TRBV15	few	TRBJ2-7	CATSRDGRAIEQYF	TGTGCCACCAGCAGAGATGGCAGGGCGATCGAGCAGTACTTC
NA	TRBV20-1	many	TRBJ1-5	CSAQVSNQPQHF	TGCAGTGCCCAAGTGAGCAATCAGCCCCAGCATTTT
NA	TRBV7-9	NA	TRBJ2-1	CASSPQVSSNEQFF	TGTGCCAGCAGCCCACAGGTGAGCTCCAATGAGCAGTTCTTC
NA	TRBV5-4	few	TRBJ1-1	CASSFPGGFGTEAFF	TGTGCCAGCAGCTTCCCGGGAGGGTTCGGCACTGAAGCTTTCTTT
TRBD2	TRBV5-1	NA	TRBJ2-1	CASSTGGIKGNEQFF	TGCGCCAGCAGCACCGGGGGGATTAAAGGTAATGAGCAGTTCTTC
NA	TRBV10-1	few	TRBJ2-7	CARDRQSYEQYF	TGCGCCAGGGACAGACAGAGCTACGAGCAGTACTTC
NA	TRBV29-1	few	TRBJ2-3	CSVFKEDTQYF	TGCAGCGTTTTCAAGGAAGATACGCAGTATTTT
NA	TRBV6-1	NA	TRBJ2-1	CASGVGEQFF	TGTGCCAGCGGGGTTGGTGAGCAGTTCTTC
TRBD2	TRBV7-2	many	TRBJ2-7	CASSLKREVLYEQYF	TGTGCCAGCAGCTTAAAGCGGGAAGTACTATACGAGCAGTACTTC
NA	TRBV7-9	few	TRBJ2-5	CASSSLTISETQYF	TGTGCCAGCAGCTCCTTGACAATTTCAGAGACCCAGTACTTC
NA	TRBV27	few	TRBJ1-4	CASSFYREDEKLFF	TGTGCCAGCAGTTTCTACAGGGAGGATGAAAAACTGTTTTTT
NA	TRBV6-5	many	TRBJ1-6	CASSYNPGVQSPLHF	TGTGCCAGCAGTTACAATCCAGGGGTGCAGTCACCCCTCCACTTT
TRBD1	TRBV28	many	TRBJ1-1	CASSLRGQGGTEAFF	TGTGCCAGCAGTTTAAGGGGACAGGGGGGGACTGAAGCTTTCTTT
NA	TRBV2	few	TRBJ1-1	CASSAGSEAFF	TGTGCCAGCAGTGCCGGATCTGAAGCTTTCTTT
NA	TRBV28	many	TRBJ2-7	CASSYSETGPFYEQYF	TGTGCCAGCAGTTACTCTGAAACCGGGCCTTTCTACGAGCAGTACTTC
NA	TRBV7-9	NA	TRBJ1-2	CASILDLGGYTF	TGTGCCAGCATCCTGGATCTGGGAGGCTACACCTTC